This T cell receptor (beta chain) was obtained from a study of CD8 T cells in Susac syndrome. On this clonotype itself: Its antigen is currently unknown.

Reverse transcription used roughly 0.5 to 1 ug RNA and random hexamers. The CDR3 of TCR beta was amplified by immunoSEQ multiplex PCR across 54 Vbeta and 13 Jbeta. TCRdb analysed the immunoSEQ multiplex PCR reads with MiXCR anew, one entry per CDR3 protein. Among about 140,000 distinct CDR3 sequences listed, 95% were seen once. In contrast to the negatively isolated CD8+ and CD4+ T cells, TEMRA cells were FACS-enriched. V was clipped by 5 bases and J by 6 bases; unmatched bases: 9. The CDR3 is 14 residues long. The germline CDR1 and CDR2 sequences are DFQATT and SNEGSKA (reference sequence). The study, taken as a whole, reports: CD4+ repertoires of Susac syndrome patients lacked detectable clonal expansion.

The specimen sequenced was CD4+ T cells from PBMCs. The rearrangement links TRBV20-1 to TRBJ2-1, with 8 nucleotides matching TRBD2. The sequence was collected from a human donor with Susac syndrome. The CDR3, as DNA: TGCAGTGCTTTCGACGGACTAGCTTTCAATGAGCAGTTCTTC. Protein: CSAFDGLAFNEQFF.